The 19 T cell receptor beta chains below come from one sample, sequenced in a study of OX40 agonist ivuxolimab in advanced cancers. Produced via immunoSEQ multiplex PCR; TCRdb's table is partial and in-frame only. The table includes roughly 50,000 clones, about 82% detected once. This sample comprised CD4+ or CD8+ T cells sorted from blood, obtained in a trial of the OX40 agonist ivuxolimab. The receptors stem from an adult with an advanced solid tumor such as melanoma, head and neck, liver or kidney cancer.

With respect to this clone: The sample has other DNA sequences that encode this CDR3 too. The chain employs TRBV29-1 and TRBJ2-5; D remains ambiguous. CDR1 is SQVTM and CDR2 is ANQGSEA in the germline V gene. V dropped 4 bases and J dropped 1 base, with 7 bases sitting between them. There are 12 residues in the CDR3. CDR3 loop: CSVVGSQETQYF. CDR3 nucleotides: TGCAGCGTTGTGGGATCCCAAGAGACCCAGTACTTC.

The CDR3 region is CASRGRDRGHYEQYF. CDR3 nucleotides: TGTGCCAGCAGAGGCCGGGACAGGGGCCACTACGAGCAGTACTTC. This chain connects TRBV6-5 to TRBJ2-7; 10 nucleotides align to TRBD1. The CDR3 contains 15 residues. Trimming removed 6 bases from V and 3 bases from J; junction bases left unmatched: 8. Looked up from germline, CDR1 is MNHEY and CDR2 is SVGAGI.

The chain uses TRBV10-3 and TRBJ2-7; D is ambiguous. CDR1 and CDR2 (germline): ENHRY, SYGVKD. The length of the CDR3 is 12 residues. The CDR3 loop is CERAVTSYEQYF. The CDR3 DNA follows: TGTGAACGGGCAGTGACTTCCTACGAGCAGTACTTC.

On this clone: At one end, the junction sequence differs from germline, possibly due to a read error. This chain links TRBV6-5 with TRBJ2-5, with D tentatively TRBD2 (6 bases). CDR3 length: 15 amino acids. Germline V CDR1 and CDR2: MNHEY, SVGAGI. The CDR3 reads CTSTHTGDMGKTQYF. The CDR3 DNA reads TGTACCAGCACCCACACGGGGGATATGGGGAAGACCCAGTACTTC.

This clone is a singleton in its sample. The CDR3 nucleotides read TGTGCCAGCAGCTTAACGACAGGGGCTAATGAAAAACTGTTTTTT. It is translated as CASSLTTGANEKLFF. This chain uses TRBV7-9 with TRBJ1-4; 8 nucleotides line up with TRBD1. The CDR3 is made up of 15 amino acids. V lost 2 bases and J lost 3; bases outside the gene matches: 2. Germline CDR1 SEHNR, CDR2 FQNEAQ (reference sequence).

This clone was recorded a few times. The chain is built from TRBV2 and TRBJ2-7, with unresolved D. Germline-derived CDR1 and CDR2 are SNHLY and FYNNEI. The CDR3 consists of 13 residues. Trimming took 3 bases from V and 5 from J, leaving 11 bases between them. The CDR3 bases are TGTGCCAGCAGTGAGGCCAGTAGCCACGAGCAGTACTTC. It yields the protein CASSEASSHEQYF.

This clone has just one count. The CDR3 spells CASSLGGSADTQYF. The CDR3 DNA reads TGTGCCAGCAGCTTAGGGGGTAGCGCAGATACGCAGTATTTT. V gene TRBV11-2 combines with J gene TRBJ2-3, with D tentatively TRBD2 (5 bases). Per germline, CDR1 SGHAT and CDR2 FQNNGV. Between the trimmed V and J ends, which lost 1 base and 4 bases, there was a span of 9 bases. The CDR3 length is 14 residues.

V gene TRBV2 combines with J gene TRBJ2-5, with a weak D call TRBD2 (5 bases). The CDR3 consists of 13 residues. Trimming took off 4 bases at V and 2 bases at J, with 8 bases between the two ends. Germline assignment: CDR1 SNHLY and CDR2 FYNNEI. CDR3 in DNA: TGTGCCAGCAGTGTGGGGAGTCAAGAGACCCAGTACTTC. This gives the protein CASSVGSQETQYF.

This clone is termed medium-sized. The chain combines TRBV5-1 with TRBJ2-7; D unclear. Deletions cut 4 bases from V and 0 bases from J, with 8 bases between. The CDR3 is made up of 13 amino acids. Germline-derived CDR1 and CDR2 are SGHRS and YFSETQ. The CDR3 here is CASSVVGSYEQYF. CDR3 nucleotide sequence: TGCGCCAGCAGCGTAGTCGGCTCCTACGAGCAGTACTTC. The variable domain in full, with the rest retrieved from reference TRBV5-1 and TRBJ2-7, is KAGVTQTPRYLIKTRGQQVTLSCSPISGHRSVSWYQQTPGQGLQFLFEYFSETQRNKGNFPGRFSGRQFSNSRSEMNVSTLELGDSALYLCASSVVGSYEQYFGPGTRLTVT.

The chain links TRBV21-1 to TRBJ1-1; no check of the table's D call, TRBD1, against the DNA was made. TRBV21-1 is flagged as a pseudogene. The CDR3 contains 16 residues. The CDR3 nucleotides read TGTGCCAGCAGCAAAGAGCGGACAGGGGTTAACACTGAAGCTTTCTTT. This translates into CASSKERTGVNTEAFF.

The chain carries TRBV18 and TRBJ1-1; D remains unclear. In germline, CDR1 is KGHSH, CDR2 LQKENI. V was cut by 2 bases and J by 1 base, with 8 bases left in between. The CDR3 length is 14 residues. The CDR3 region has the DNA TGTGCCAGCTCACCATGGCAGTCGAACACTGAAGCTTTCTTT. Translating it yields CASSPWQSNTEAFF.

The chain recombines TRBV10-3 with TRBJ1-1, with 7 bases matching TRBD1. Looked up from germline, CDR1 is ENHRY and CDR2 is SYGVKD. The CDR3 sequence is 15 residues long. Unmatched junction bases numbered 10, after V lost 9 bases and J lost 0 bases. Here the CDR3 reads CAMAPGQRMNTEAFF. As DNA, the CDR3 is TGTGCCATGGCTCCGGGACAGCGAATGAACACTGAAGCTTTCTTT.

The genes are TRBV6-6 and TRBJ2-3; D gene uncertain. This CDR3 comprises 13 residues. V lost 10 bases, J lost 0 bases, and 11 bases lay in between. The germline gives CDR1 MNHNY, CDR2 SVGAGI (reference sequence). In DNA, the CDR3 is TGTGCCACCTTAGACTGGAGCACAGATACGCAGTATTTT. Residues: CATLDWSTDTQYF.

To note about this clone: The sample carries other DNA sequences with the same CDR3. J is TRBJ2-3 and V is TRBV5-4, with 13 bases identical to TRBD2. The V segment lost 4 bases and the J segment 2 bases; nucleotides outside the gene matches: 7. The germline V gene has CDR1 SGHNT and CDR2 YYREEE (reference sequence). The CDR3 covers 17 residues. In DNA form, the CDR3 reads TGTGCCAGCAGCACCAGACTAGCGGGGGGTCCCACAGATACGCAGTATTTT. Residues: CASSTRLAGGPTDTQYF.

The chain carries TRBV7-8 and TRBJ2-7; 8 bases match TRBD1. The CDR3 runs to 15 residues. Germline-derived CDR1 and CDR2 are SGHVS and FQNEAQ. With V trimmed by 2 bases and J by 6 bases, 9 bases remained unmatched. CDR3 coding DNA: TGTGCCAGCAGCTTAAGGGACAGGTGGTATAGCGAGCAGTACTTC. It translates to CASSLRDRWYSEQYF. The full variable domain, completed using reference TRBV7-8 and TRBJ2-7, is GAGVSQSPRYKVAKRGQDVALRCDPISGHVSLFWYQQALGQGPEFLTYFQNEAQLDKSGLPSDRFFAERPEGSVSTLKIQRTQQEDSAVYLCASSLRDRWYSEQYFGPGTRLTVT.

The V call is TRBV4-1, the J call TRBJ2-7; no clear D. Germline V CDR1 and CDR2: MGHRA, YSYEKL. V dropped 1 base and J dropped 3 bases, with 13 bases sitting between them. This CDR3 is 15 amino acids long. The CDR3 loop is CASSQGSLPNYEQYF. CDR3 bases: TGCGCCAGCAGCCAAGGATCCTTGCCCAACTACGAGCAGTACTTC.

Comments on this clone: The germline gene is not matched at one end of the junction; a read error may be the cause. V gene TRBV7-7 combines with J gene TRBJ2-7, with D hard to call. The germline gives CDR1 SSHAT, CDR2 FNYEAQ (reference sequence). The length of the CDR3 is 15 residues. As DNA, the CDR3 is TGTGCTAGCAGCCCCCGAGGACGCAGCTCCTACGAGCAGTACTTC. Protein: CASSPRGRSSYEQYF.

The chain combines TRBV11-2 with TRBJ1-1; D perhaps matches TRBD1 (5 bases). CDR3 size: 14 residues. Germline assignment: CDR1 SGHAT and CDR2 FQNNGV. Trimming pared 5 bases from V and 3 bases from J, leaving 13 bases between. CDR3 bases: TGTGCCAGCAGCCCGCGAGGCAGGGACACTGAAGCTTTCTTT. This translates into CASSPRGRDTEAFF.

The V gene is TRBV5-1, the J gene TRBJ1-1; no definite D call. The CDR3 covers 14 residues. Germline-derived CDR1 and CDR2 are SGHRS and YFSETQ. Between the trimmed V and J ends, which lost 3 bases and 4 bases, there was a span of 13 bases. The CDR3 region has the DNA TGCGCCAGCAGCTCCTCCGCAGGCGGCACTGAAGCTTTCTTT. Its protein product is CASSSSAGGTEAFF.